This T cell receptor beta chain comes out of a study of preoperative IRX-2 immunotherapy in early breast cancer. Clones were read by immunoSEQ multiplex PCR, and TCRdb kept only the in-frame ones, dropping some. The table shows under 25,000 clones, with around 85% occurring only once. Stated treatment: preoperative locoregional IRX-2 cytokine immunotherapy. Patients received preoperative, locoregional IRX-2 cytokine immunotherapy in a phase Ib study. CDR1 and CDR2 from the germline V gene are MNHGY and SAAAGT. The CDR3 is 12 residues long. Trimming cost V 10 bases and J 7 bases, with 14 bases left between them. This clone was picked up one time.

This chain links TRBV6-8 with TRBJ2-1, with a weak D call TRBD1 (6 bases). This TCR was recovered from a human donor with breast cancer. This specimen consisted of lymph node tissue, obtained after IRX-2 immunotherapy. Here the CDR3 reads CAIGRGGNEQFF. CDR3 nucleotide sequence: TGTGCCATCGGCAGGGGTGGTAATGAGCAGTTCTTC.